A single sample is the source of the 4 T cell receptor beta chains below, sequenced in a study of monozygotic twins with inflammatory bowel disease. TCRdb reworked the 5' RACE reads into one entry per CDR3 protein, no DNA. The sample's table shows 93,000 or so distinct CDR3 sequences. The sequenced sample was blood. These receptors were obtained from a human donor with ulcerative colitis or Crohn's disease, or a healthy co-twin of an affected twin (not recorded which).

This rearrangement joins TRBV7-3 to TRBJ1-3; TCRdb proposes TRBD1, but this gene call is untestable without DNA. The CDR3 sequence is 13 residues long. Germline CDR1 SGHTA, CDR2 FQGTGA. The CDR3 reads CASSLDMGNTIYF.

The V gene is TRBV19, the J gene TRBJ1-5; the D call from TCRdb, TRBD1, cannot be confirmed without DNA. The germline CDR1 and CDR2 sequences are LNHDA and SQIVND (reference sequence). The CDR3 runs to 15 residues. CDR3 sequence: CASSISVGGYQPQHF.

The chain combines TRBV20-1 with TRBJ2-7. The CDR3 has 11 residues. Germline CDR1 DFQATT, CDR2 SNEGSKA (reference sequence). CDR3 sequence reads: CSAWVGYEQYF.

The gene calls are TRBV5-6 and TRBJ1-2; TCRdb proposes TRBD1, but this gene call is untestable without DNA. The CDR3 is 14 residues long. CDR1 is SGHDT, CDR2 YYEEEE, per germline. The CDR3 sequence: CASSERAGVRGYTF. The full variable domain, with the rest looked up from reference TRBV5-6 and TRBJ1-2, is DAGVTQSPTHLIKTRGQQVTLRCSPKSGHDTVSWYQQALGQGPQFIFQYYEEEERQRGNFPDRFSGHQFPNYSSELNVNALLLGDSALYLCASSERAGVRGYTFGSGTRLTVV.